This TCR beta chain was documented in a study of OX40 agonist ivuxolimab in advanced cancers. Study-level information: Ivuxolimab, an antibody acting as an agonist of OX40 (CD134), was used to treat patients. At doses from 0.01 to 10 mg/kg, patients were given intravenous ivuxolimab every 2 weeks.

As concerns this clone: Its antigen is currently unknown.

The CDR3 sequence is 13 residues long. Germline V gene data show CDR1 as WSHSY and CDR2 as SAAADI. J gave up 4 bases and V 5 bases, and 3 bases lay outside the gene matches. Repertoires were generated with immunoSEQ multiplex PCR, while TCRdb's copy carries only in-frame clones and drops some. Of some 95,000 clones listed, roughly 84% are singletons. Study-wide results and limits: There were also nonresponders showing low normalized T-cell clonal expansion. With doses of 0.1-3.0 mg/kg, partial responders showed among the lowest clonal expansion.

This clonotype originated in an adult with an advanced solid tumor such as melanoma, head and neck, liver or kidney cancer. The chain joins TRBV10-2 to TRBJ2-5; 8 nucleotides line up with TRBD1. Sequenced here: CD4+ or CD8+ T cells sorted from blood, sampled in a trial of the OX40 agonist ivuxolimab. The CDR3 reads CASSPGGGETQYF. CDR3 nucleotides: TGCGCCAGCAGTCCAGGGGGCGGAGAGACCCAGTACTTC.